This T cell receptor beta chain is from a study of cytomegalovirus exposure and HLA in healthy donors. Study-level findings and limits: Associated with cytomegalovirus, according to the listing, were 150 to 200 TCR beta chains. The authors considered a cluster of highly shared sequence variants likely to be a sequencing artifact. What TCR beta sequences reportedly achieved was accurate prediction of HLA-A and HLA-B alleles in most subjects. Per a later analysis, HLA-associated TCR beta chains showed more clonal expansion than other, equally common TCR beta chains.

In the PCR, 60 Vbeta and 13 Jbeta primers were used. Clones were read by immunoSEQ multiplex PCR, and TCRdb kept only the in-frame ones, dropping some. The data contain some 140,000 clones, about 68% of them singletons. J gave up 7 bases and V 5 bases, and 14 bases lay outside the gene matches. This CDR3 is 16 amino acids long. In germline, CDR1 is SQVTM, CDR2 ANQGSEA. Points on this clone: Antigen unknown.

The TCR comes from a human donor in good health. The V call is TRBV29-1, the J call TRBJ2-7; TRBD2 agrees at 13 bases. The sequenced sample was PBMCs. For the CDR3, the DNA is TGCAGCGTTTACCCCGTAACTAGCGGGAGGGCCGGTGAGCAGTACTTC. This codes for CSVYPVTSGRAGEQYF.